This entry concerns a single T cell receptor (beta chain). This CDR3 spans 14 amino acids. Between the trimmed V and J ends, which lost 4 bases and 4 bases, there was a span of 14 bases. The data stem from a study of blood T cell repertoires in COVID-19. Study context: The United States, Italy and Spain were the sources of the acute and convalescent COVID-19 samples. Sources were T cells, B-cell-depleted T cells, or PBMCs; the material itself was cDNA or gDNA.

Generated by immunoSEQ multiplex PCR, the TCRdb table keeps only in-frame clones and is missing some. Here the sample spans 120,000 or so clones, around 80% being singletons. What was sequenced was peripheral blood. The gene calls are TRBV5-3 and TRBJ1-2, with D perhaps TRBD1 (5 bases). TRBV5-3 is an ORF, and what it does is uncertain. The origin of this receptor is a man aged 35 to 55 with active or convalescent COVID-19. The CDR3 nucleotides are TGTGCCAGAAGCCCGGGGGGTTTGAGCTATGGCTACACCTTC. It yields the protein CARSPGGLSYGYTF.